The 7 T cell receptor beta chains below all came from one sample that was sequenced in a study of metastatic and nonmetastatic thyroid tumors. TCRdb reassembled clones from the PCR reads with MiXCR. The data contain about 25,000 clones, more than 15% of them singletons. The entire patient cohort was treatment-naive prior to thyroid surgery. The sample comprised blood. The receptors originated from a male donor with papillary thyroid cancer or a benign thyroid nodule (not recorded which). Some clones in this sample may be carry-over from other donors' samples.

This clone was recorded only once. This chain joins TRBV19 and TRBJ1-2; D perhaps matches TRBD1 (5 bases). The CDR3 runs to 16 residues. CDR1 LNHDA and CDR2 SQIVND come from the germline V gene (reference sequence). The V end lost 5 bases, the J end lost 5 bases, and 21 bases lay between the germline ends. In DNA form, the CDR3 reads TGTGCCAGTAGTGCAGGGAACAGTGCCGCCCCTTATGGCTACACCTTC. Translation: CASSAGNSAAPYGYTF.

This clone came up many times. V usage is TRBV7-6 and J usage is TRBJ2-3; 10 bases agree with TRBD2. The CDR3 length is 19 residues. J gave up 0 bases and V 2 bases, and 11 bases lay outside the gene matches. The germline V gene has CDR1 SGHVS and CDR2 FNYEAQ. The CDR3 is CASSLTPPSSGGSTDTQYF. The CDR3 DNA sequence: TGTGCCAGCAGCTTAACCCCCCCATCTAGCGGGGGTAGCACAGATACGCAGTATTTT.

Of note for this clone: Compared with germline, one end of the junction differs, possibly owing to a read error. CDR3 region: CTSSYSAMGLAGSTDTQYF. The CDR3 coding sequence is TGTACCAGCAGTTACTCGGCGATGGGACTAGCGGGGTCCACAGATACGCAGTATTTT. The chain combines TRBV6-2 or TRBV6-3 with TRBJ2-3, with 13 bases matching TRBD2. The CDR3 length is 19 residues. Germline V gives CDR1 MNHEY, CDR2 SVGEGT.

Only a few counts were recorded for this clone. CDR3 residues: CASTHNMGQSTDTQYF. Written as DNA, the CDR3 is TGTGCCAGCACCCATAACATGGGACAGAGCACAGATACGCAGTATTTT. The chain employs TRBV6-1 and TRBJ2-3; 7 bases match TRBD1. V gave up 7 bases and J gave up 0 bases; unmatched junction bases: 10. This CDR3 contains 16 residues. CDR1 is MNHNS and CDR2 is SASEGT in the germline V gene.

This clone ranks as medium-sized (0.01 to 0.1%). The chain recombines TRBV28 with TRBJ2-7; 9 bases align to TRBD1. Germline lookup yields CDR1 MDHEN and CDR2 SYDVKM. The J segment lost 6 bases and the V segment lost 6 bases, leaving 12 bases of the junction unmatched. The CDR3 length is 15 residues. Here the CDR3 DNA reads TGTGCCAGCAGCTCCCCTGGACAGGGGAGGGTCGAGCAGTACTTC. Its translation: CASSSPGQGRVEQYF.

The genes are TRBV2 and TRBJ2-5, with D hard to call. Germline lookup yields CDR1 SNHLY and CDR2 FYNNEI. The V and J ends lost 4 bases and 5 bases respectively, with 8 bases between them. The CDR3 consists of 12 residues. CDR3 protein: CASSGCRETQYF. The CDR3 DNA follows: TGTGCCAGCAGTGGTTGCAGGGAGACCCAGTACTTC.

By its share, this clone is medium-sized. Other DNA sequences in this specimen translate into the identical CDR3. V gene TRBV2 combines with J gene TRBJ2-3, with D uncertain. Germline CDR1 SNHLY, CDR2 FYNNEI. Deletions cut 0 bases from V and 2 bases from J, with 6 bases between. The CDR3 is made up of 14 amino acids. CDR3: CASSEAVDTDTQYF. CDR3 DNA sequence: TGTGCCAGCAGTGAAGCGGTAGACACAGATACGCAGTATTTT.